This section outlines one T cell receptor (beta chain) sequence together with its context. The conserved closing phenylalanine or tryptophan is absent in this CDR3, likely reflecting a read error. CDR3 length: 13 residues. Trimming took off 6 bases at V and 2 bases at J, with 10 bases between the two ends. Unique molecular identifiers tagged the TCRbeta library. TCRdb ran MiXCR on the PCR reads and lists one entry per CDR3 protein. The sample records fewer than 400,000 distinct CDR3 sequences, roughly 21% being singletons. The record originates from a study of T-cell reconstitution after alpha-beta-depleted transplantation in children.

The J gene is TRBJ1-2, the V gene TRBV12-3 or TRBV12-4; no definite D call. The source is a human donor who donated a stem cell graft to a child with acute myeloid leukemia. Sample: PBMCs from the stem cell graft donor, taken from the stem cell graft. The CDR3 reads CASSSSGNYGYTY. DNA for the CDR3: TGTGCCAGCAGCTCTAGTGGGAACTATGGCTACACCTAC.